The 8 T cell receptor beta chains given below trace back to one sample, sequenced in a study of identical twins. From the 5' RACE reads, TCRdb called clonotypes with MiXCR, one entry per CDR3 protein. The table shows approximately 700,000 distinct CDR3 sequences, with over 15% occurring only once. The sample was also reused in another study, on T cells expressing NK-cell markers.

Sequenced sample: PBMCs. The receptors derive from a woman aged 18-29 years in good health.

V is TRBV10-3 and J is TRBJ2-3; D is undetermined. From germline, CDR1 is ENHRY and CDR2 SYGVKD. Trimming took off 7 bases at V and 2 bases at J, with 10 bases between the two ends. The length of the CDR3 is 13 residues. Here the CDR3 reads CAINPHLTDTQYF. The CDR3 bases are TGTGCCATCAACCCCCACCTCACAGATACGCAGTATTTT.

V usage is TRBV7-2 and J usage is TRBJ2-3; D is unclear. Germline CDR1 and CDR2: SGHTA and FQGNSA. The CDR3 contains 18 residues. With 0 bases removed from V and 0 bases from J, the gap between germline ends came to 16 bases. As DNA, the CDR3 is TGTGCCAGCAGCTTAGCGGTTCTGTCGACCGCTAGCACAGATACGCAGTATTTT. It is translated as CASSLAVLSTASTDTQYF.

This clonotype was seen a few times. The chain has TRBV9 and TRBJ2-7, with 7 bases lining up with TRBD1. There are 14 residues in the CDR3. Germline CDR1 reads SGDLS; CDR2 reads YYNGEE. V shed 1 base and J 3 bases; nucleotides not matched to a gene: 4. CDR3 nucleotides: TGTGCCAGCAGCGTATATGCAGGGGGCTACGAGCAGTACTTC. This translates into CASSVYAGGYEQYF.

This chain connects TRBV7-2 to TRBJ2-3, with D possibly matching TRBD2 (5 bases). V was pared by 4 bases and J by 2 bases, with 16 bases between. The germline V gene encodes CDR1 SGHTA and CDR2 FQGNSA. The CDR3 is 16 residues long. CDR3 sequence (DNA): TGTGCCAGCAGCTCGTTCGAGCGGTCGATCACAGATACGCAGTATTTT. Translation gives CASSSFERSITDTQYF.

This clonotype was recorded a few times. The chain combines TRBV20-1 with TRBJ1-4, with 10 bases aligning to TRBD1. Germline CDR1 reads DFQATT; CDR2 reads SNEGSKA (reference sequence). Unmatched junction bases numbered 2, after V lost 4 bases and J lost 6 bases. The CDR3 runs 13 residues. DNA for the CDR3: TGCAGTGCTACCGGGACAGGGGATGAAAAACTGTTTTTT. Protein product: CSATGTGDEKLFF.

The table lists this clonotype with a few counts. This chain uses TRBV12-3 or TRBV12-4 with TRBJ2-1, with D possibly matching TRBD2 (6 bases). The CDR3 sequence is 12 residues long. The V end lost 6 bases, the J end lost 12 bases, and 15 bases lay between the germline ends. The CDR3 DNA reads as TGTGCCAGCAGCTTCCCGGGACTTAGGCAGTTCTTC. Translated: CASSFPGLRQFF.

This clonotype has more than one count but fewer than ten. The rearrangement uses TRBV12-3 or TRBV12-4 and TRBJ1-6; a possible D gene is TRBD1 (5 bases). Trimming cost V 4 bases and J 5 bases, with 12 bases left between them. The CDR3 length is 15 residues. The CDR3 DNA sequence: TGTGCCAGCAGTTCAAGGGGATCGGATAATTCACCCCTCCACTTT. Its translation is CASSSRGSDNSPLHF.

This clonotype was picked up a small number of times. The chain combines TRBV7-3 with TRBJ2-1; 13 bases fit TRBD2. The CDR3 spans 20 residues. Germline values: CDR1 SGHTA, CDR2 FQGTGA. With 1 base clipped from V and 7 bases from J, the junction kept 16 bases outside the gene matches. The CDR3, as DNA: TGTGCCAGCAGCTTAAGGTTGAGTCGGACTAGCGGGAGAGTGGGGAATGAGCAGTTCTTC. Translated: CASSLRLSRTSGRVGNEQFF. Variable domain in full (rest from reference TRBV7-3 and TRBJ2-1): GAGVSQTPSNKVTEKGKYVELRCDPISGHTALYWYRQSLGQGPEFLIYFQGTGAADDSGLPNDRFFAVRPEGSVSTLKIQRTERGDSAVYLCASSLRLSRTSGRVGNEQFFGPGTRLTVL.